This T cell receptor (beta chain) was observed in a study of early T cells in non-severe SARS-CoV-2 infection. In the study overall: Chains from this unsorted whole-blood bulk RNA could not be paired. Study results and limitations: Matching with VDJdb favored anti-spike CD8 responses (missing private and CD4 specificities).

Unique molecular identifiers were added to individual cDNA molecules. TCRdb ran MiXCR on the 5' RACE reads and lists one entry per CDR3 protein. The sample records roughly 57,000 distinct CDR3 sequences, roughly 13% being singletons. As regards this clonotype: As yet, its antigen is unknown.

The sample here was whole blood, taken at baseline. The TCR was taken from an adult who was a healthcare worker with PCR-confirmed SARS-CoV-2 infection or an uninfected control (not recorded which).

For the CDR3, the DNA is TGTGCCAGCAGCGAACGACAGTTTAGCGGGCTGACAGATACGCAGTATTTT. Translation gives CASSERQFSGLTDTQYF. The chain recombines TRBV5-4 with TRBJ2-3; TRBD2 matches 7 bases. V was pared by 4 bases and J by 3 bases, with 14 bases of the junction left unmatched. Germline-derived CDR1 and CDR2 are SGHNT and YYREEE (reference sequence). CDR3 length: 17 amino acids.